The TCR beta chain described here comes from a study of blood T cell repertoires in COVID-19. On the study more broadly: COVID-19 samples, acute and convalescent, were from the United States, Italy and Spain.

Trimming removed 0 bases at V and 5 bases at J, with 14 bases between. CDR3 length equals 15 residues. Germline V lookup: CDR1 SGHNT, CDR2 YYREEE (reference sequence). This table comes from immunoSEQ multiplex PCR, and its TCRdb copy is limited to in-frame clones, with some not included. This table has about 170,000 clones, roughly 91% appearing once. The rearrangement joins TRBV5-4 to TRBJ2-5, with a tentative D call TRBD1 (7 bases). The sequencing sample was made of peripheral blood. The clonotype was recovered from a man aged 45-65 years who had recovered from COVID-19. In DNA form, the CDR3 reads TGTGCCAGCAGCTTGGCCGGCGCAGGGGGGGAGACCCAGTACTTC. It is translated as CASSLAGAGGETQYF.